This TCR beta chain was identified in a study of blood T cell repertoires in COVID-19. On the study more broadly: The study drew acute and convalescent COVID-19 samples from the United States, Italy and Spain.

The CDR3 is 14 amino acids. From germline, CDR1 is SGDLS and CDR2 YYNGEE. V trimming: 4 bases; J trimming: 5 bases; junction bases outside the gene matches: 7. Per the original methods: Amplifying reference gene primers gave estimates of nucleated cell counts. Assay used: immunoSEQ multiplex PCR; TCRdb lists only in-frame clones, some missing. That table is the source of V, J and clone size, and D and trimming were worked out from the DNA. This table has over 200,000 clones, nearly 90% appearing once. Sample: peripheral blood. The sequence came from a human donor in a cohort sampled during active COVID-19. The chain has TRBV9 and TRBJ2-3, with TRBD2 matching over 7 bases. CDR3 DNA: TGTGCCAGCAGCCTCGAGGTAGCGGGAGATACGCAGTATTTT. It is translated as CASSLEVAGDTQYF.